This T cell receptor (beta chain) was obtained from a study of T-cell reconstitution after alpha-beta-depleted transplantation in children (TCRdb year 2016). With respect to the entire study: T-cell immune reconstitution after TCRalphabeta/CD19-depleted allogeneic hematopoietic cell transplantation in children was quantitatively tracked in the study by means of TCR repertoire profiling. Beyond this particular receptor, the publication reports: The apparently early recovery of alphabetaT-cell counts about two months after transplant reportedly depended on only several hundred rapidly expanded clones that came from non-depleted graft cells. In some patients, high TCRbeta diversity at day 60 was attributed to recipient T cells and intrathymic progenitors that had survived conditioning. Hyperexpanded clone frequencies declined over subsequent months; after one year, T-cell counts and TCRbeta diversity were mostly attributed to newly produced T cells.

In light of the paper, this sample's treatment or condition label describes: allogeneic hematopoietic cell transplantation with graft depleted of TCRalphabeta T cells and CD19 B cells. TCRalphabeta/CD19-depleted allogeneic hematopoietic cell grafts were given to the transplant recipients, all of whom were children. Clipping removes 7 bases from V and 1 base from J, with 7 as the unmatched junction base count. The CDR3 holds 14 amino acids from the cysteine to the phenylalanine. Only the CDR3 DNA stays, 42 bases, in frame from base 1. CDR1 is given as SQVTM and CDR2 as ANQGSEA, both from the germline V gene. The library was built by means of PCR. Data came from an Illumina HiSeq 2500. TCR libraries were prepared with molecular barcoding, using unique molecular identifiers to normalize TCRbeta repertoire quantification. The public reads were quality trimmed at Q25 with fastp and then assembled into clones with MiXCR by TCRdb, keeping productive beta chains. Every distinct CDR3 protein forms one entry, paired with its most common genes and DNA. The sample data list approximately 630,000 distinct CDR3 sequences, and about an eighth of these were observed just once. The ten biggest clones cover 0.79% of the sample.

This clonotype has ten or more counts. Its target antigen remains unknown. No base qualities exist here, and no much larger clone lies one base off it. The sequence was obtained from a girl aged 2 to 10 with congenital amegakaryocytic thrombocytopenia, due to receive a stem cell transplant. This chain joins TRBV29-1 to TRBJ2-5, with 9 middle bases fitting TRBD1. The source was PBMCs, collected before TCRalphabeta/CD19-depleted stem cell transplant. CDR3 protein: CSAWDRVPQETQYF. The nucleotide sequence reads as follows: TGCAGCGCCTGGGACAGGGTTCCCCAAGAGACCCAGTACTTC. The CDR3 plus the reference TRBV29-1 and TRBJ2-5 genes for the other parts give the full variable domain: SAVISQKPSRDICQRGTSLTIQCQVDSQVTMMFWYRQQPGQSLTLIATANQGSEATYESGFVIDKFPISRPNLTFSTLTVSNMSPEDSSIYLCSAWDRVPQETQYFGPGTRLLVL.